Listed below are T cell receptor beta chains from one sample, sequenced in a study of CD8 T cells in Susac syndrome. TCRdb re-called the immunoSEQ multiplex PCR reads with MiXCR, one entry per CDR3 protein. In the table there are approximately 190,000 distinct CDR3 sequences, 93% of which are singletons. Specimen: CD4+ T cells from PBMCs. These receptors all stem from a human donor in good health. Each CDR3 is given with its conserved first and last residue.

V,CDR3
TRBV5-1,CASSLGAETQYF
TRBV5-4,CASSSVAGGQETQYF
TRBV29-1,CSVAGHNLDYGYTF
TRBV7-2,CASSFKGRGTEAFF
TRBV6-1,CASRARTSGANVLTF
TRBV19,CASKGEKLFF
TRBV4-3,CASSNDARGETQYF
TRBV27,CASSSREGNQPQHF
TRBV4-2,CASRGGEAVTGELFF
TRBV5-1,CASSFRGVSDTEAFF
TRBV18,CASSPLRGTATTGELFF
TRBV12-3/TRBV12-4,CASSLRDRSNQPQHF
TRBV18,CASSPRGDTEAFF
TRBV9,CASSNLGAGANVLTF
TRBV5-4,CAYDRGQHQGSLHF
TRBV5-1,CASSPGAGGTQYF
TRBV28,CASSIRDRDFAEQFF
TRBV10-3,CAISVSGGTDTQYF
TRBV5-4,CATAQGPRDRRYNEQFF
TRBV28,CASGLRVYTF
TRBV19,CASSPGQPYEQYF
TRBV10-3,CAISESPQSTGELFF
TRBV10-3,CAISESSGGAGANVLTF
TRBV29-1,CSFQRGGLAGELFF
TRBV19,CASSGYGYTF
TRBV5-1,CASSSRTGGTEAFF
TRBV6-2/TRBV6-3,CASRNRGRGAFF
TRBV2,CASSPPEMGYGYTF
TRBV29-1,CSVEFPGAQYF
TRBV10-3,CAISEGLYPPMNTEAFF
TRBV2,CASRGPGEQYF
TRBV19,CASSPGTSGVPYNEQFF
TRBV7-2,CASSSRVVDTEAFF
TRBV2,CASSTGGSRVYEQYF
TRBV7-3,CASSLGTGGLQETQYF
TRBV5-1,CASTAGGQGAYNEQFF
TRBV3-1,CASSPSTPGNTEAFF
TRBV6-2/TRBV6-3,CASSYRVQGGQPQHF